A single TCR beta chain is shown here with its context. Its antigen is undetermined. Repertoires were generated with immunoSEQ multiplex PCR, while TCRdb's copy carries only in-frame clones and drops some. There are 2 million to 2.5 million clones in the sample; about 92% occur only once, and 0.39% lies in the top ten. This specimen comes from a study of shared clonotypes between healthy human individuals. Study in general: Per donor, three plates held CD4 naive cells, three held CD4 memory, two held CD8 naive and one held CD8 memory. Study results and limitations: Naive CD4 clonotypes overlapped across a handful of donors at approximately 4.5%. The low donor count limited represented genetic and exposure-history diversity.

Sequences were obtained from naive CD4+ T cells from PBMCs. Sample subset: CD45RA+ positively selected. The source is a man aged 18 to 30 in good health. Some clones in this sample may be carry-over from other donors' samples.

CDR3 coding DNA: TGTGCCAGCCCACGAAACACCGGGGAGCTGTTTTTT. It codes for CASPRNTGELFF. The chain uses TRBV6-1 and TRBJ2-2; D is ambiguous. Germline V gene sequence: CDR1 MNHNS, CDR2 SASEGT. The CDR3 covers 12 residues. V was trimmed by 8 bases and J by 2 bases, leaving 6 bases between them.